This T cell receptor beta chain was observed in a study of human T cells and chemical hapten exposure. In the study overall: The scalp of each patient received a weekly diphenylcyclopropenone dose for the full approximately 26-week study. Minor volume differences among pooled libraries chiefly drove per-sample TCR yield variation.

This CDR3 is built from 21 residues. CDR1 is SGDLS, CDR2 YYNGEE, per germline. V lost 3 bases to trimming and J lost 0 bases, with 28 bases between them. Time point given: patch test 1, 2 weeks after DPC sensitization. Treatment specified: therapeutic diphenylcyclopropenone sensitization with weekly scalp DPC. This clonotype was observed at least ten times. Its antigen remains unknown. TCRdb recomputed calls from the RACE reads with MiXCR, one row per CDR3 protein. The sample has around 71,000 distinct CDR3 sequences; around 9.5% are singletons. General observations from the study: Significantly more large CDR3 similarity clusters arose among expanded TCRs than among controls.

Specimen: whole blood, collected in connection with sensitization to the hapten diphenylcyclopropenone (DPC). The receptor was derived from a woman in her forties with alopecia areata. Some clones in this sample may be carry-over from other donors' samples. The V call is TRBV9, the J call TRBJ1-3, with D maybe TRBD1 (5 bases). The CDR3 DNA reads TGTGCCAGCAGCGGGACCCTGACCTGGAAACGACAGACAAACTCTGGAAACACCATATATTTT. Translating it yields CASSGTLTWKRQTNSGNTIYF.